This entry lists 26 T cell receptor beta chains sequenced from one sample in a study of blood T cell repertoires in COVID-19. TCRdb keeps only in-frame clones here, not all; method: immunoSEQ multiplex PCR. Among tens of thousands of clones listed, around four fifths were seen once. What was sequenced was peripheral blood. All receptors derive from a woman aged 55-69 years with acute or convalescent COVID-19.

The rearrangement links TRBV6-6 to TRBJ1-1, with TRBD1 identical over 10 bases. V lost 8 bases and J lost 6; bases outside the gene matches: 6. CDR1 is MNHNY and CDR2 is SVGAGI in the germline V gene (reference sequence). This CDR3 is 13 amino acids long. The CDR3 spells CASSRQGASEAFF. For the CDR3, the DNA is TGTGCCAGCTCCCGACAGGGGGCCTCTGAAGCTTTCTTT.

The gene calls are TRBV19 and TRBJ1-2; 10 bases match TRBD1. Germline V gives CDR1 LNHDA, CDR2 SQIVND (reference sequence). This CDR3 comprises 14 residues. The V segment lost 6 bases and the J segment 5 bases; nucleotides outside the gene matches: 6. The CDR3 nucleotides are TGTGCCAGTAGCGGACAGGGGGGATCTTATGGCTACACCTTC. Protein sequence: CASSGQGGSYGYTF.

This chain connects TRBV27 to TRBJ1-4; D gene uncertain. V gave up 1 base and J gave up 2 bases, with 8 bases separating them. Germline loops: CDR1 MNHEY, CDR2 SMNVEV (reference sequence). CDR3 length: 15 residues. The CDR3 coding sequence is TGTGCCAGCAGTTTATACGGGTTTACTAATGAAAAACTGTTTTTT. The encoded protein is CASSLYGFTNEKLFF.

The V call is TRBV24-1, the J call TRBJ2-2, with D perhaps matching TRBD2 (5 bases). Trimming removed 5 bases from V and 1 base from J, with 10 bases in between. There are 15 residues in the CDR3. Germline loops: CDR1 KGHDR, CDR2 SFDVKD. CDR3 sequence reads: CATSAGRENTGELFF. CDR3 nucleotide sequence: TGTGCCACCAGTGCGGGCCGGGAGAACACCGGGGAGCTGTTTTTT.

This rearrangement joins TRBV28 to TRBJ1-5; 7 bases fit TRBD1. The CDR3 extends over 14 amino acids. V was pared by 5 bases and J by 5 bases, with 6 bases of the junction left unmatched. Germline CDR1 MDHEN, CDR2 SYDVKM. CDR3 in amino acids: CASSLRQGDQPQHF. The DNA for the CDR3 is TGTGCCAGCAGTCTCAGACAGGGCGATCAGCCCCAGCATTTT.

In DNA form, the CDR3 reads TGTGCCAGCAGCTTGGAGCCTCGGAGGGGCTACACCTTC. This codes for CASSLEPRRGYTF. The V and J genes are TRBV5-5 and TRBJ1-2; D call uncertain. The CDR3 is 13 residues long. Germline loops: CDR1 SGHKS, CDR2 YYEKEE (reference sequence). V was pared by 0 bases and J by 8 bases, with 11 bases between. Drawing the rest from reference TRBV5-5 and TRBJ1-2, the complete variable domain is DAGVTQSPTHLIKTRGQQVTLRCSPISGHKSVSWYQQVLGQGPQFIFQYYEKEERGRGNFPDRFSARQFPNYSSELNVNALLLGDSALYLCASSLEPRRGYTFGSGTRLTVV.

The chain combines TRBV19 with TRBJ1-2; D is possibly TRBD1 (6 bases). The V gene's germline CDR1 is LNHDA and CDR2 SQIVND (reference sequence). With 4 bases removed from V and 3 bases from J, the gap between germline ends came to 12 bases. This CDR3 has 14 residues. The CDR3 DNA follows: TGTGCCAGTAGTACCCACAGGGACGACTATGGCTACACCTTC. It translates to CASSTHRDDYGYTF.

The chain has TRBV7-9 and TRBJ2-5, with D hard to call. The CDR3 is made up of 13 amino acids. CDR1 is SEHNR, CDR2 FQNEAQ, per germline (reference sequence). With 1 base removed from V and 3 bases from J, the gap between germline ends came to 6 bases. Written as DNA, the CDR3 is TGTGCCAGCAGCTTAGGCGGAGAAGAGACCCAGTACTTC. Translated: CASSLGGEETQYF.

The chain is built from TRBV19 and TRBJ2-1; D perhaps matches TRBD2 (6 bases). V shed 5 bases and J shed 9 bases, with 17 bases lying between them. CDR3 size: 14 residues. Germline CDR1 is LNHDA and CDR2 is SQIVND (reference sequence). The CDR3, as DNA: TGTGCCAGTAGTCCGGGACTCCTATCGGGTGAGCAGTTCTTC. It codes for CASSPGLLSGEQFF.

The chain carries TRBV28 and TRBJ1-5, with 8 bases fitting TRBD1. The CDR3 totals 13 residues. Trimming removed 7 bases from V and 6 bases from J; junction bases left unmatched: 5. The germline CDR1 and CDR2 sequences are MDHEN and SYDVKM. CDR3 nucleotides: TGTGCCAGCATGACAGGGGTGATTCAGCCCCAGCATTTT. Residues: CASMTGVIQPQHF.

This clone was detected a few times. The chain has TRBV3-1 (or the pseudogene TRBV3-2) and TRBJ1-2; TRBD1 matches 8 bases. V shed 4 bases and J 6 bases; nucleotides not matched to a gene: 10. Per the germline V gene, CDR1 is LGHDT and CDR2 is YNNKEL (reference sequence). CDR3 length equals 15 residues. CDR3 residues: CASSPPQGARNGYTF. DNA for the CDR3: TGTGCCAGCAGCCCCCCCCAGGGGGCGCGTAATGGCTACACCTTC.

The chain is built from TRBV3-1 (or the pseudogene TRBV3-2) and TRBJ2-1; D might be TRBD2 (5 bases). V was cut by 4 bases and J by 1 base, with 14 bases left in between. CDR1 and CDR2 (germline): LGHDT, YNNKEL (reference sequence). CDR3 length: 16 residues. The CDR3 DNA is TGTGCCAGCAGCCGCGCTAGCTTAAGTTCCTACAATGAGCAGTTCTTC. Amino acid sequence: CASSRASLSSYNEQFF.

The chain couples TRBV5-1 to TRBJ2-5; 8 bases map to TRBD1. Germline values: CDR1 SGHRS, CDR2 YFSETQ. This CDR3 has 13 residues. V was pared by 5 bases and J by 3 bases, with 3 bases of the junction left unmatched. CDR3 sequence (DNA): TGCGCCAGCAGTCGGACAGGGAAAGAGACCCAGTACTTC. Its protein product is CASSRTGKETQYF.

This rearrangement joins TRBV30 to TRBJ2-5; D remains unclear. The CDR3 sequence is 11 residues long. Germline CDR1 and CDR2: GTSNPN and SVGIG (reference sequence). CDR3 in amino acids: CAYDIQETQYF. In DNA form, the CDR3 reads TGTGCTTACGACATCCAAGAGACCCAGTACTTC.

CDR3 amino acids: CASSFFSGGEQFF. The CDR3 nucleotides are TGTGCCAGCAGTTTTTTCTCAGGGGGTGAGCAGTTCTTC. The gene calls are TRBV5-8 and TRBJ2-1; TRBD1 agrees at 7 bases. The ends lost 5 bases at V and 9 bases at J; junction bases unmatched: 8. The CDR3 has 13 residues. The germline CDR1 and CDR2 sequences are SGHTS and YDEGEE.

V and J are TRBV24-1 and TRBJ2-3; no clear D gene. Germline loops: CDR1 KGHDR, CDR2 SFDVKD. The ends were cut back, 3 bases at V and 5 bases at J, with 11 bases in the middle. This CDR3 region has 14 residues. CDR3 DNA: TGTGCCACCAGTGATCCTCGGGTCGGAGATACGCAGTATTTT. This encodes CATSDPRVGDTQYF.

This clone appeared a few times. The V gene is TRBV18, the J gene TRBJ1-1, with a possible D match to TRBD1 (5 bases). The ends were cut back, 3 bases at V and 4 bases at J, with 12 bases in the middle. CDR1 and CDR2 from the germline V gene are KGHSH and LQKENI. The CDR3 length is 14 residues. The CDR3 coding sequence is TGTGCCAGCTCACCGGAAGGGCAGGGCACTGAAGCTTTCTTT. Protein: CASSPEGQGTEAFF.

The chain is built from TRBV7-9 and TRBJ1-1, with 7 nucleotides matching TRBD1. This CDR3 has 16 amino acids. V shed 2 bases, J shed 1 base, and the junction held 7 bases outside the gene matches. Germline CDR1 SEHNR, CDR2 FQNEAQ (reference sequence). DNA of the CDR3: TGTGCCAGCAGCTTACAACCACGGACAGGGAACACTGAAGCTTTCTTT. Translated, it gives CASSLQPRTGNTEAFF. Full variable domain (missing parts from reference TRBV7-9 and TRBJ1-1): DTGVSQNPRHKITKRGQNVTFRCDPISEHNRLYWYRQTLGQGPEFLTYFQNEAQLEKSRLLSDRFSAERPKGSFSTLEIQRTEQGDSAMYLCASSLQPRTGNTEAFFGQGTRLTVV.

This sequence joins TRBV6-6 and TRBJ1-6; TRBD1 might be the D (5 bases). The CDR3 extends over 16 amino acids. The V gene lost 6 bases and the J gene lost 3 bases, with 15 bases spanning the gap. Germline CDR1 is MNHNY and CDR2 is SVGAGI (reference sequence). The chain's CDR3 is CASRQTDRFYNSPLHF. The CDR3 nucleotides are TGTGCCAGCAGGCAAACAGACAGATTCTATAATTCACCCCTCCACTTT.

CDR3 region: CASRAGTGNTIYF. The CDR3 DNA sequence: TGTGCCAGCAGGGCAGGGACTGGAAACACCATATATTTT. The chain couples TRBV6-5 to TRBJ1-3; a possible D gene is TRBD1 (5 bases). The germline CDR1 and CDR2 sequences are MNHEY and SVGAGI. CDR3 length equals 13 residues. V dropped 6 bases and J dropped 2 bases, with 8 bases sitting between them.

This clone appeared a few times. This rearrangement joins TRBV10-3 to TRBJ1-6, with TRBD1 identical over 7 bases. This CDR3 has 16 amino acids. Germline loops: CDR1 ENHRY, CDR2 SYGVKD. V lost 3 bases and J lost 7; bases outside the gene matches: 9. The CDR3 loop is CAISDIDRVRNSPLHF. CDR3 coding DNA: TGTGCCATCAGTGACATCGACAGGGTCAGGAATTCACCCCTCCACTTT.

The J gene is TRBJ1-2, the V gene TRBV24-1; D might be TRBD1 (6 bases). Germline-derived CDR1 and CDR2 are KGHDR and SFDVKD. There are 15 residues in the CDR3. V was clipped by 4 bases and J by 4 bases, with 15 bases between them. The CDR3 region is CATSDPHRAGYGYTF. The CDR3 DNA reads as TGTGCCACCAGTGACCCCCACAGGGCGGGCTATGGCTACACCTTC.

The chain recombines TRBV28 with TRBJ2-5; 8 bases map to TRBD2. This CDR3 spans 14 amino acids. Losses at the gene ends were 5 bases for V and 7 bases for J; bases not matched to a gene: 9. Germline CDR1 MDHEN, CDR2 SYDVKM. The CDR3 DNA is TGTGCCAGCAGTGGGGGACTCGCGGGGGGGACCCAGTACTTC. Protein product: CASSGGLAGGTQYF. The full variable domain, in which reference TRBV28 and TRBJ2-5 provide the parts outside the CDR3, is DVKVTQSSRYLVKRTGEKVFLECVQDMDHENMFWYRQDPGLGLRLIYFSYDVKMKEKGDIPEGYSVSREKKERFSLILESASTNQTSMYLCASSGGLAGGTQYFGPGTRLLVL.

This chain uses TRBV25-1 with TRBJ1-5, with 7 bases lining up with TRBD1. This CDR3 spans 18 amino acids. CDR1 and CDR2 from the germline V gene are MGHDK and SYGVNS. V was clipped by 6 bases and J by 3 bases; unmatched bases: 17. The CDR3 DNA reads TGTGCCAGCAGCCTCCTCCCGGCCGGGACAGACCTCAATCAGCCCCAGCATTTT. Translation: CASSLLPAGTDLNQPQHF.

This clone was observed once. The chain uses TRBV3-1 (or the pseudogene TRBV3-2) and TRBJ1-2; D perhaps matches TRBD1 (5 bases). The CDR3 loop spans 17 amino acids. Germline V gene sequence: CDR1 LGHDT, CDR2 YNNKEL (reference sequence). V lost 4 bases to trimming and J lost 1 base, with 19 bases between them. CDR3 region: CASSPTVFRGGNYGYTF. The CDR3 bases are TGTGCCAGCAGCCCCACCGTATTCCGGGGGGGTAACTATGGCTACACCTTC.

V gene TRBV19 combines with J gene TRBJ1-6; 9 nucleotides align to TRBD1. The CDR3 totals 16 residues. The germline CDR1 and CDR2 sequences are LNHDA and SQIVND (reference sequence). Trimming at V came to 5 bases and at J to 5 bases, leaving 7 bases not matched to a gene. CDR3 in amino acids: CASSAVGQGNNSPLHF. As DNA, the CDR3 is TGTGCCAGTAGTGCCGTGGGACAGGGAAATAATTCACCCCTCCACTTT.